This TCR beta chain originates from a study of shared clonotypes between healthy human individuals. Assay: immunoSEQ multiplex PCR; the TCRdb copy retains only in-frame clones and omits some. The data contain roughly 2.1 million clones, 93% of them singletons. V shed 0 bases and J shed 16 bases, with 16 bases lying between them. The CDR3 runs 13 residues. Looked up from germline, CDR1 is MGHRA and CDR2 is YSYEKL. Naive-designated CD8 cells lacked CD45RO, were positively enriched for CCR7, and omitted terminally differentiated effector memory CD45RA+ cells. The TCR sequence derives from a man aged 18 to 29 in good health. Some clones in this sample may be carry-over from other donors' samples. The sequenced sample consisted of naive CD8+ T cells from PBMCs. The chain is built from TRBV4-1 and TRBJ2-1; D is perhaps TRBD1 or TRBD2 (6 bases each). CDR3 bases: TGCGCCAGCAGCCAAGAGTGGGGGGCGTACTTCTTCTTC. This sequence encodes CASSQEWGAYFFF.